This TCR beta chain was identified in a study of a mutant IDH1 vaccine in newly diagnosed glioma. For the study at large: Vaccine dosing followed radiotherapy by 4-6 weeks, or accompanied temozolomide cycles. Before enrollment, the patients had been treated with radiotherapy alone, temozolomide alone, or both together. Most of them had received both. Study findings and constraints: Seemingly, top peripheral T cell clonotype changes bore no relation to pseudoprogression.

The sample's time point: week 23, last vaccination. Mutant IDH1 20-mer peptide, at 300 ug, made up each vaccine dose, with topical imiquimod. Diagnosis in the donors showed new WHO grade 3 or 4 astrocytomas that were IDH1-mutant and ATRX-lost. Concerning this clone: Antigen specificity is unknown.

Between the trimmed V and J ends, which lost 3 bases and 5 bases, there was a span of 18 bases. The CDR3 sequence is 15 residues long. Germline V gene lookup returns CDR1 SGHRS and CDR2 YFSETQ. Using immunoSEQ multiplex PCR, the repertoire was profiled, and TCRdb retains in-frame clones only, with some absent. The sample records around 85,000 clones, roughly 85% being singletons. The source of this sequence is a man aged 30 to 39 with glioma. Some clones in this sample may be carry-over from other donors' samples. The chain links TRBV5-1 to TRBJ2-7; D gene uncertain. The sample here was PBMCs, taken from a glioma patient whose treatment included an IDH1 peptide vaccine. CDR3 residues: CASSSLGSRGDEQYF. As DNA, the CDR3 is TGCGCCAGCAGCTCTCTAGGATCCCGAGGCGACGAGCAGTACTTC.